A single sample is the source of the 6 T cell receptor beta chains below, sequenced in a study of T cell responses to AZD1222 COVID-19 vaccine. Data came from immunoSEQ multiplex PCR; TCRdb stores just in-frame clones and leaves some out. This table holds 150,000 to 200,000 clones, around 89% found once. The specimen comprised peripheral blood, sampled on day 0 of AZD1222 vaccination. These TCRs come from an adult in good health.

This clone was observed once. J is TRBJ2-7 and V is TRBV1; TRBD2, the table's D call, was not compared with the DNA. TRBV1 is assigned pseudogene status. The CDR3 loop spans 14 amino acids. The CDR3 loop is CTRNTSWSSYEQYV. The CDR3 DNA is TGCACCAGAAATACCTCCTGGAGCTCCTACGAGCAGTACGTC.

This clone showed up just once. The gene calls are TRBV9 and TRBJ2-7; 8 bases are a match to TRBD2. In germline, CDR1 is SGDLS, CDR2 YYNGEE. V lost 7 bases to trimming and J lost 0 bases; unmatched junction nucleotides: 6. The length of the CDR3 is 14 residues. The CDR3 reads CASALAGSSYEQYF. The CDR3 nucleotides are TGTGCCAGCGCCCTAGCGGGTTCCTCCTACGAGCAGTACTTC.

The J gene is TRBJ2-1, the V gene TRBV19, with 7 positions matching TRBD1. The CDR3 extends over 12 amino acids. V lost 8 bases, J lost 3 bases, and 1 base stayed unmatched. CDR1 and CDR2 from the germline V gene are LNHDA and SQIVND (reference sequence). This CDR3 reads CASRDSYNEQFF. The CDR3, as DNA: TGTGCCAGTCGGGACAGCTACAATGAGCAGTTCTTC.

This chain uses TRBV19 with TRBJ2-7, with TRBD1 identical over 9 bases. This CDR3 contains 15 residues. CDR1 is LNHDA and CDR2 is SQIVND in the germline V gene (reference sequence). The junction had 5 bases not matched to a gene; V was cut back by 3 bases and J by 2 bases. This CDR3 reads CASSIPGQGTYEQYF. The CDR3 region has the DNA TGTGCCAGTAGTATCCCGGGACAGGGAACCTACGAGCAGTACTTC.

The chain links TRBV18 to TRBJ1-4, with D perhaps matching TRBD1 (5 bases). The CDR3 contains 15 residues. The ends were cut back, 1 base at V and 3 bases at J, with 9 bases in the middle. CDR1 and CDR2 (germline): KGHSH, LQKENI. In nucleotides, the CDR3 is TGTGCCAGCTCACCACGGGGCGGTCCTAATGAAAAACTGTTTTTT. It is translated as CASSPRGGPNEKLFF.

The CDR3 DNA follows: TGTGCCAGCAGCTTATGGGACAGCAATTCACCCCTCCACTTT. It yields the protein CASSLWDSNSPLHF. J is TRBJ1-6 and V is TRBV7-2, with 7 positions matching TRBD1. J gave up 7 bases and V 2 bases, and 2 bases lay outside the gene matches. CDR1 is SGHTA, CDR2 FQGNSA, per germline. The CDR3 loop spans 14 amino acids.